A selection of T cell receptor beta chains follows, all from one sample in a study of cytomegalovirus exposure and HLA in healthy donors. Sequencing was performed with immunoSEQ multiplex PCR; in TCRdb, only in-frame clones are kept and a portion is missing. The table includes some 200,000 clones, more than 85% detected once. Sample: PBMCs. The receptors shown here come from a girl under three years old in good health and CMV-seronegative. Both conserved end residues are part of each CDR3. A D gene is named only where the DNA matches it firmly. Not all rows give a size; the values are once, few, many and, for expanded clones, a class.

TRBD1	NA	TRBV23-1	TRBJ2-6	TGCGCCAGGGGACAGGGGGCGCGGGGTGGGGCCAACGCCCTGACTTTC	CARGQGARGGANALTF
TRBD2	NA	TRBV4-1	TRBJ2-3	TGCGCCAGCAGCCGACTAGCGGGAGGGACAGATACGCAGTATTTT	CASSRLAGGTDTQYF
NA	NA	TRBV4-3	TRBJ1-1	TGCGCCAGCAGCCAAGGGAGGGGCCGGTGGGACACTGAAGCTTTCTTT	CASSQGRGRWDTEAFF
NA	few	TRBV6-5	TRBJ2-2	TGTGCCAGCAGAAGAATAACTAGTGCCGGCGGGGAGCTGTTTTTT	CASRRITSAGGELFF
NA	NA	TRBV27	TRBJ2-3	TGTGCCAGCAGTTTCACACTAGGGCCGGGTACGCAGTATTTT	CASSFTLGPGTQYF
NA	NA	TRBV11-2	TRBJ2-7	TGTGCCAGCAGCCGCTCCTACGAGCAGTACTTC	CASSRSYEQYF
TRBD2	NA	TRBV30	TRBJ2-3	TGTGCCTGGGACCCTGGGACTAGCGGGTACACAGATACGCAGTATTTT	CAWDPGTSGYTDTQYF
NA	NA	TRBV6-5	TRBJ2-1	TGTGCCCGTCGGCGGAGCACTTTTAGCGATGAGCAGTTCTTC	CARRRSTFSDEQFF
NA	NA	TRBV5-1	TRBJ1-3	TGCGCCAGCAGCACCCAGGGGACTGGAAACACCATATATTTT	CASSTQGTGNTIYF
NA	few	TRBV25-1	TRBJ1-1	TGTGCCAGCAGCAACTACAGGGAGACTGAAGCTTTCTTT	CASSNYRETEAFF
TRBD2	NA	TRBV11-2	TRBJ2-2	TGTGCCAGCAGAACCTATAGCGGGACGAACACCGGGGAGCTGTTTTTT	CASRTYSGTNTGELFF
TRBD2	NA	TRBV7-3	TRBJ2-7	TGTGCCAGCAGCTTAAGTGTGGGGGGGGAGCAGTACTTC	CASSLSVGGEQYF
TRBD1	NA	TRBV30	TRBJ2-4	TGTGCCTGGTCCGAGGGGGCGGCGGCCTTTAACATTCAGTACTTC	CAWSEGAAAFNIQYF
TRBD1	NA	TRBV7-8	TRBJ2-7	TGTGCCAGCAGCCCCGAGGCAGGGGGACCCTACGAGCAGTACTTC	CASSPEAGGPYEQYF
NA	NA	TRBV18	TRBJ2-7	TGTGCCAGCTCACCACCGGGCAGGACCTACGAGCAGTACTTC	CASSPPGRTYEQYF
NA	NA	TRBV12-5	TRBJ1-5	TGTGCTAGTGTATGGGGGGACAATCAGCCCCAGCATTTT	CASVWGDNQPQHF
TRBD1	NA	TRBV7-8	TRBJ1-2	TGTGCCAGCAGCCAGAATGGACAGGCCTATGGCTACACCTTC	CASSQNGQAYGYTF
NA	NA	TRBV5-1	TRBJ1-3	TGCGCCAGCAGCTTCAGGGATTACGGAAACACCATATATTTT	CASSFRDYGNTIYF
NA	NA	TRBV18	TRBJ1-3	TGTGCCAGCTCACCACCGAGCAGGGTAGTTCTCGGAAACACCATATATTTT	CASSPPSRVVLGNTIYF
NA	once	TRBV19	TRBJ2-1	TGTGCCAGTAGTATAGTAGGGGTCGGCGGGGGCTTCTACAATGAGCAGTTCTTC	CASSIVGVGGGFYNEQFF
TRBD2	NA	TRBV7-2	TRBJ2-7	TGTGCCAGCAGCTTCTCTAGCGGGAGGGGTGAGCAGTACTTC	CASSFSSGRGEQYF
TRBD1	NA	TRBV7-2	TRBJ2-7	TGTGCCAGCAGCGTAACAGGGGTTGAGCAGTACTTC	CASSVTGVEQYF
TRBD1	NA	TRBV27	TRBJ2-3	TGTGCCAGCGCAGCACACAGGGGATGGGGCACAGATACGCAGTATTTT	CASAAHRGWGTDTQYF
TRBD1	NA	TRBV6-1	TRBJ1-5	TGTGCCAGCAGTGTCGGGACAGTTAGCAATCAGCCCCAGCATTTT	CASSVGTVSNQPQHF
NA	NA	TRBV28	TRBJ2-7	TGTGCCAGCAGTTGGGGGGACCGGGAGTCCTACGAGCAGTACTTC	CASSWGDRESYEQYF
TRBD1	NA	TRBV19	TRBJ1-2	TGTGCCAGTAATTCCGACAGGGTTGGGGGCTACACCTTC	CASNSDRVGGYTF
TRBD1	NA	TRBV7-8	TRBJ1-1	TGTGCCAGCAGCCCCAGGACAGGGTTGAACACTGAAGCTTTCTTT	CASSPRTGLNTEAFF
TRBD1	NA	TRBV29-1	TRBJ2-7	TGCAGCGTTAGACCCCACAGGGACAGGGAAGGGCAGTACTTC	CSVRPHRDREGQYF
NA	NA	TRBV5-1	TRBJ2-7	TGCGCCAGCAGCTTGTCTGACAATCCTCGCTACGAGCAGTACTTC	CASSLSDNPRYEQYF
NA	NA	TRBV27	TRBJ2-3	TGTGCCAGCAGTTTTTCCCACACAGATACGCAGTATTTT	CASSFSHTDTQYF
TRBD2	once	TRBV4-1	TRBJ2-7	TGCGCCAGCAGCCAAGATGGCGGGGGGACCTACGAGCAGTACTTC	CASSQDGGGTYEQYF
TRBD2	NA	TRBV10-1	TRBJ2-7	TGCGCCAGCAGTGATCCGTCCACTAGCGGGGAAACCTACGAGCAGTACTTC	CASSDPSTSGETYEQYF
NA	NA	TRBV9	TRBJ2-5	TGTGCCAGCAGCGTAAGGCAGGGGGAGACCCAGTACTTC	CASSVRQGETQYF
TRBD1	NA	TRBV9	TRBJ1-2	TGTGCCAGCAGCTCTAGACAGGGGAAGGGTGGCTACACCTTC	CASSSRQGKGGYTF
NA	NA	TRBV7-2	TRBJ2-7	TGTGCCAGCAGCTTCGGTAGCTACGAGCAGTACTTC	CASSFGSYEQYF
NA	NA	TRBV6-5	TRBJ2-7	TGTGCCAGCAGGCCCAGGAAGGGGGTCGAGCAGTACTTC	CASRPRKGVEQYF
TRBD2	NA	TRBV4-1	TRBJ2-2	TGCGCCAGCAGGACTAGCGGGGGCTCGAGCACCGGGGAGCTGTTTTTT	CASRTSGGSSTGELFF
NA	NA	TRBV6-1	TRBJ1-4	TGTGCCAGCAGATCTATGGACTCTTTTAATGAAAAACTGTTTTTT	CASRSMDSFNEKLFF
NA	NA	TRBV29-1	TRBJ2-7	TGCAGCGTTGAGGGACACCCTTCCTACGAGCAGTACTTC	CSVEGHPSYEQYF
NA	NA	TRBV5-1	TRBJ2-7	TGCGCCAGCAGCTTGTGGGGCGGCTCCTCCTACGAGCAGTACTTC	CASSLWGGSSYEQYF
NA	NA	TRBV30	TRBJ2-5	TGTGCCTGGAGTGTAGCCAGAAGAGGGGAGACCCAGTACTTC	CAWSVARRGETQYF
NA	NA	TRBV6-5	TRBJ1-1	TGTGCCAGCAGTTACGGCAGCGACACTGAAGCTTTCTTT	CASSYGSDTEAFF
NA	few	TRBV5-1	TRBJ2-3	TGCGCCATGAAGGACGGGAGCGGCTGGGGAGATACGCAGTATTTT	CAMKDGSGWGDTQYF
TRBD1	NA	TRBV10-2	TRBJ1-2	TGCGCCAGCAGTAATGGGACAGTTCACTATGGCTACACCTTC	CASSNGTVHYGYTF
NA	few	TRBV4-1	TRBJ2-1	TGCGCCAGCAGCCAGGTAGGGGGTGAGCAGTTCTTC	CASSQVGGEQFF
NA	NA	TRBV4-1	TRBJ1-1	TGCGCCAGCAGCCAGGTCGGGAAGGGGGAACGTGAAGCTTTCTTT	CASSQVGKGEREAFF
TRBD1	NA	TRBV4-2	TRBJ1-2	TGTGCCAGCAGCCAACCCGGACAGGGGATGGGTGGCTACACCTTC	CASSQPGQGMGGYTF
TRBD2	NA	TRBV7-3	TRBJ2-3	TGTGCCAGCAGCCTAATTAGCGGGACTAAAGATACGCAGTATTTT	CASSLISGTKDTQYF
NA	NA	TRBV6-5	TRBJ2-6	TGTGCCAGCAGTCAGTCTGGGGCCAACGTCCTGACTTTC	CASSQSGANVLTF
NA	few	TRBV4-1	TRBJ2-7	TGCGCCAGCAGCCATTTGGACAGATCCTACGAGCAGTACTTC	CASSHLDRSYEQYF
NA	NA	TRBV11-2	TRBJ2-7	TGTGCCAGCAGCTTAGCCTGGGGCTTATCCTCCTACGAGCAGTACTTC	CASSLAWGLSSYEQYF
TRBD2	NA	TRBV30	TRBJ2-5	TGTGCCTGGAGTGTGGGGGGGAAAGAGACCCAGTACTTC	CAWSVGGKETQYF
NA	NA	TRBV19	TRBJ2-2	TGTGCCAGTAGTAGTTACAGGGACATTAACACCGGGGAGCTGTTTTTT	CASSSYRDINTGELFF
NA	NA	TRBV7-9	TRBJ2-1	TGTGCCAGCAGCCCAAAGGACAGCTACAATGAGCAGTTCTTC	CASSPKDSYNEQFF
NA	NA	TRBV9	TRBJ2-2	TGTGCCAGCAGCGTAGCAACTAGTGCGAACACCGGGGAGCTGTTTTTT	CASSVATSANTGELFF
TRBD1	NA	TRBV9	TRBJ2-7	TGTGCCAGCAGCGCCACCGGGACAGGGACCTACGAGCAGTACTTC	CASSATGTGTYEQYF
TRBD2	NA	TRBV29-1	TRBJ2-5	TGCAGCGCCGATCCCGGGGGGGCTGGGGAGACCCAGTACTTC	CSADPGGAGETQYF